This note documents a single T cell receptor (beta chain) sequence. This entry comes from a study of T cells in Graves' hyperthyroidism and ophthalmopathy. Stable hyperthyroidism: no ophthalmopathy progression over 18 months of follow-up. Using around 10 ml of fresh peripheral blood, PBMCs were prepared. The investigators amplified TCR beta CDR3 regions from RNA transcripts. First-round RT-PCR targeting the TCR CDR3 was performed with the HTBI primer set. MiXCR, applied by TCRdb to the multiplex PCR reads, yields one record per CDR3 protein. The sample contains about 360,000 distinct CDR3 sequences, less than 15% of which appear only once. The receptor was derived from a woman aged 18-29 years with Graves' hyperthyroidism. The sample taken for sequencing was blood.

This CDR3 reads CASSVAPADTEAFF. The CDR3 DNA reads TGTGCCAGCAGCGTAGCGCCGGCTGACACTGAAGCTTTCTTT. V usage is TRBV9 and J usage is TRBJ1-1; no clear D gene. Germline CDR1 and CDR2: SGDLS and YYNGEE. This CDR3 contains 14 residues. V dropped 0 bases and J dropped 3 bases, with 9 bases sitting between them.